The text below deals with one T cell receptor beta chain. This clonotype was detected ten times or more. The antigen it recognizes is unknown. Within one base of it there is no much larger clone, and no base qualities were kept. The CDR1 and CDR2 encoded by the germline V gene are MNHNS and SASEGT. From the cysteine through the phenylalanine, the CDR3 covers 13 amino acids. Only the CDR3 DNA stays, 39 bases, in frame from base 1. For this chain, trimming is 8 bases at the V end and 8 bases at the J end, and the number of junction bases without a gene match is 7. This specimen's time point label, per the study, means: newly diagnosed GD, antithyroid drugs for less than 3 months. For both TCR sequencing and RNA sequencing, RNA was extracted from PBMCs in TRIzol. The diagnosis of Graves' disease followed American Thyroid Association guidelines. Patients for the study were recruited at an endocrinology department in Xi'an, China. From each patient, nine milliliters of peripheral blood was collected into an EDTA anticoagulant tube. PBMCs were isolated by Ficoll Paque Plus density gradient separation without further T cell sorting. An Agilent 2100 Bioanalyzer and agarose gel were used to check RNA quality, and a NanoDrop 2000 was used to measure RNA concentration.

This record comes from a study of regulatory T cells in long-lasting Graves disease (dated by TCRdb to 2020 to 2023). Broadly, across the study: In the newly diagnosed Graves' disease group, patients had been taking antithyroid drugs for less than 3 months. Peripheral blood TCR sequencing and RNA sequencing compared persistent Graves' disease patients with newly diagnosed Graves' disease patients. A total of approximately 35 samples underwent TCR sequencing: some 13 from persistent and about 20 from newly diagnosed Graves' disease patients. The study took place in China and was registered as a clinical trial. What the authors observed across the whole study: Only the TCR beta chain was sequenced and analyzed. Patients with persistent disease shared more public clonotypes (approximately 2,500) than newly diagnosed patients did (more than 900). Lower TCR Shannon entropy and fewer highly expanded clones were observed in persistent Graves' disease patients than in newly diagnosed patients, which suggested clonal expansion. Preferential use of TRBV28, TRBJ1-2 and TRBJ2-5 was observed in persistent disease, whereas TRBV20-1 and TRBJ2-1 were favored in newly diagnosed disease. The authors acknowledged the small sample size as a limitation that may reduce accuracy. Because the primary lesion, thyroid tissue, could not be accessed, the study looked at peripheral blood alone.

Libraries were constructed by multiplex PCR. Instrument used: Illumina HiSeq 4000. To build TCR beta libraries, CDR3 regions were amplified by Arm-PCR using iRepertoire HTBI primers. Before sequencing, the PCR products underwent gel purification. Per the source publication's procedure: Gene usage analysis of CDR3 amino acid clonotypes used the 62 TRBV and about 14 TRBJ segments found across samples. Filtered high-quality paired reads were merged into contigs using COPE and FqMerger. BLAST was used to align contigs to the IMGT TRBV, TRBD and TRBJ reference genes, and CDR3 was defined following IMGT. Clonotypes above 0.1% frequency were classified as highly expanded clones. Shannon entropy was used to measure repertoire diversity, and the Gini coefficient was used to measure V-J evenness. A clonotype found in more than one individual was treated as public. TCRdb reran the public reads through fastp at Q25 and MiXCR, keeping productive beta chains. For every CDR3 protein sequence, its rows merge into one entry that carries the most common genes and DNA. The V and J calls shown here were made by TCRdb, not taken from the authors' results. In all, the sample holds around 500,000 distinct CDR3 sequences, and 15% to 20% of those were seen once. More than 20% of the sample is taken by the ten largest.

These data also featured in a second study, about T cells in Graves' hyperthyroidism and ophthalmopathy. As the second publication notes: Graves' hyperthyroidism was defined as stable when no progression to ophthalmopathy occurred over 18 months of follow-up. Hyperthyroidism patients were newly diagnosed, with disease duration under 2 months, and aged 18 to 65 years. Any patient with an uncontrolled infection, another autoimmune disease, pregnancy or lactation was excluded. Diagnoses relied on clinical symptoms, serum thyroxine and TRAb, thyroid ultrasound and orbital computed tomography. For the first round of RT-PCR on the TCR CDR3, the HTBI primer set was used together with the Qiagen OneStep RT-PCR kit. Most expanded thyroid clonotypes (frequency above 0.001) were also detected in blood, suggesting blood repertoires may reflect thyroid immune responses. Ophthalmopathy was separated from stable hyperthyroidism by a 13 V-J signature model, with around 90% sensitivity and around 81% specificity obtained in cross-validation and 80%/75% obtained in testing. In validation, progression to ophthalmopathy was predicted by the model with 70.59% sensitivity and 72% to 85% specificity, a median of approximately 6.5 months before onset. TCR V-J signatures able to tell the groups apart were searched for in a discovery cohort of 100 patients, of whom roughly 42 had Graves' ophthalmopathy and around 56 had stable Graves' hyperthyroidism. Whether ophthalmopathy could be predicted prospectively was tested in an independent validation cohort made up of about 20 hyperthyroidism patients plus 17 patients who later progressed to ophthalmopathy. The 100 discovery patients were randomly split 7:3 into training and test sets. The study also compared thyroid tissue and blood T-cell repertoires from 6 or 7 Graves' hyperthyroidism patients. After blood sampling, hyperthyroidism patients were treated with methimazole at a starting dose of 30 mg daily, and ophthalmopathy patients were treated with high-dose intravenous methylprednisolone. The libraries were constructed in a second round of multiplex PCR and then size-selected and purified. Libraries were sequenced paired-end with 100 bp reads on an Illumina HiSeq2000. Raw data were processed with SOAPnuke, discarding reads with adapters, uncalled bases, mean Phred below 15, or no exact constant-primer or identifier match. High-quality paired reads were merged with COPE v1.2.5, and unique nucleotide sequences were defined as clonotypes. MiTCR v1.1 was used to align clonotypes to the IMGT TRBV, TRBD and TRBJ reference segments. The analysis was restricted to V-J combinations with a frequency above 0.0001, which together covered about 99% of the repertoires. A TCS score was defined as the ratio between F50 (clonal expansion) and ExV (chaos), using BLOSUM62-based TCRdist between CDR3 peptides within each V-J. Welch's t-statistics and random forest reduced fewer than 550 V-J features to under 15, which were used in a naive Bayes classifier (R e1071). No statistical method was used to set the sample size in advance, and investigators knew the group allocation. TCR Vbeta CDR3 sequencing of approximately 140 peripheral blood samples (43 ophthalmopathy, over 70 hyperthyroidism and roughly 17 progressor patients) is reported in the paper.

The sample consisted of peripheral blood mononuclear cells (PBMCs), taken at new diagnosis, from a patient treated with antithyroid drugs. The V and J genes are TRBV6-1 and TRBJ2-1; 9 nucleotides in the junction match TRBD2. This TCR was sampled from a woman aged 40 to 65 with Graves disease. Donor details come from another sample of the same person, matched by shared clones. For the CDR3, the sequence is CASLSGGADEQFF. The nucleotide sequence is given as TGTGCCAGCCTTAGCGGGGGCGCGGATGAGCAGTTCTTC.